These T cell receptor beta chains were read from a single sample in a study of breast tumors, draining lymph nodes, adjacent tissues. TCRdb recomputed calls from the multiplex PCR reads with MiXCR, one row per CDR3 protein. The data contain about 270,000 distinct CDR3 sequences, around 31% of them seen just once; the ten biggest clones take up about 1%. Material for sequencing was axillary lymph node tissue. Receptors were obtained from a female donor with breast cancer. Some clones in this sample may be carry-over from other donors' samples. CDR3s include the opening cysteine and the closing phenylalanine or tryptophan. Fields, in order: J gene, D gene, CDR3 length, V gene, clone size, CDR3 DNA, CDR3 protein. D genes are given only for firm matches. The listing skips clone size in some rows; elsewhere it reads once, few, many or a size class.

TRBJ1-4	NA	14	TRBV7-9	many	TGTGCCAGCAGCTTAGGCGGCCCTAGTGAAAAACTGTTTTTT	CASSLGGPSEKLFF
TRBJ1-3	NA	14	TRBV2	NA	TGTGCCAGCAGTGGGGGGGGATCTGGAAACACCATATATTTT	CASSGGGSGNTIYF
TRBJ1-2	NA	15	TRBV3-1	many	TGTGCCAGCAGCCAAGGGGTCGGACAGCACTATGGCTACACCTTC	CASSQGVGQHYGYTF
TRBJ2-5	NA	15	TRBV10-1	many	TGCGCCAGCAGTGAGTCGGTAGGGGTCCAAGAGACCCAGTACTTC	CASSESVGVQETQYF
TRBJ2-4	NA	14	TRBV28	NA	TGTGCCAGCACCTTACGGGGCACCGGAAACATTCAGTACTTC	CASTLRGTGNIQYF
TRBJ1-4	TRBD1	13	TRBV29-1	many	TGCAGCGTTGCGGGGACAGCTAATGAAAAACTGTTTTTT	CSVAGTANEKLFF
TRBJ2-2	TRBD2	16	TRBV5-1	many	TGCGCCAGCAGCTTGCGACGAGCGGGAGGATTGGGGGAGCTGTTTTTT	CASSLRRAGGLGELFF
TRBJ1-5	NA	16	TRBV6-6	NA	TGTGCCAGCAGTCACGTGGGCTCAGGTAGCAATCAGCCCCAGCATTTT	CASSHVGSGSNQPQHF
TRBJ2-7	NA	15	TRBV6-5	many	TGTGCCAGCAGTTACTCGAGGCAGCTACCCTACGAGCAGTACTTC	CASSYSRQLPYEQYF
TRBJ1-5	NA	12	TRBV29-1	many	TGCAGCTTTAAGTATAGCAATCAGCCCCAGCATTTT	CSFKYSNQPQHF
TRBJ1-4	NA	15	TRBV6-5	few	TGTGCCAGCAGTTACTCTGCAAGGACGGGGGAAAAACTGTTTTTT	CASSYSARTGEKLFF
TRBJ2-3	NA	12	TRBV9	many	TGTGCCAGCAGCGTAGACAAAGATACGCAGTATTTT	CASSVDKDTQYF
TRBJ2-5	NA	14	TRBV3-1	NA	TGTGCCAGCAGCCAAGATCGAAACCAAGAGACCCAGTACTTC	CASSQDRNQETQYF
TRBJ2-1	NA	14	TRBV11-2	many	TGTGCCAGCAGCCCCTGGGGTCTTAACAATGAGCAGTTCTTC	CASSPWGLNNEQFF
TRBJ2-7	NA	13	TRBV13	NA	TGTGCCAGCAGCCCGGGACGCGCCTACGAGCAGTACTTC	CASSPGRAYEQYF
TRBJ2-2	TRBD1	17	TRBV7-3	few	TGTGCCAGCAGTGCTAGAACCGGGACAGCGGCCAGCGGGGAGCTGTTTTTT	CASSARTGTAASGELFF
TRBJ2-2	TRBD2	15	TRBV6-1	many	TGTGCCAGCCCGGGACTAGCGGGAGCTACCGGGGAGCTGTTTTTT	CASPGLAGATGELFF
TRBJ2-5	NA	15	TRBV11-2	NA	TGTGCCAGCAGCTTAGGTCCAGGCACCCCAGCGACCCAGTACTTC	CASSLGPGTPATQYF
TRBJ2-1	TRBD2	14	TRBV12-3/TRBV12-4	many	TGTGCCAGCAGAACTAGCGGGAGTCCGAATGAGCAGTTCTTC	CASRTSGSPNEQFF
TRBJ2-3	NA	15	TRBV6-4	many	TGTGCCAGCAGTGACTCGGGGGGAGCCGCAGATACGCAGTATTTT	CASSDSGGAADTQYF
TRBJ2-7	NA	14	TRBV7-6	many	TGTGCCAGCAGCAGTGGACAGAGCTCCTACGAGCAGTACTTC	CASSSGQSSYEQYF
TRBJ2-7	NA	16	TRBV6-2/TRBV6-3	few	TGTGCCAGCAGTCCTCAACCGGGCCCTCCGGTCTACGAGCAGTACTTC	CASSPQPGPPVYEQYF
TRBJ1-2	NA	15	TRBV6-5	many	TGTGCCAGCAGTGACCCCAGGGGACCGGGGAGTGGCTACACCTTC	CASSDPRGPGSGYTF
TRBJ1-2	NA	13	TRBV10-3	NA	TGTGCCAGCAGTAGAGGGGGTCGCTATGGCTACACCTTC	CASSRGGRYGYTF
TRBJ2-2	NA	13	TRBV27	NA	TGTGCCAGCAGTCCTTTGGCGGAGGGGGAGCTGTTTTTT	CASSPLAEGELFF
TRBJ2-7	NA	15	TRBV7-6	many	TGTGCCAGCAGCTTAAATAGGCAGGGACTCTACGAGCAGTACTTC	CASSLNRQGLYEQYF
TRBJ2-5	TRBD2	20	TRBV4-1	many	TGCGCCAGCAGCCAAGATCCACCGACTAGCGGGAGAGGGGGCACAGAGACCCAGTACTTC	CASSQDPPTSGRGGTETQYF
TRBJ2-5	NA	12	TRBV18	NA	TGTGCCAGCTCACAGACACGAGAGACCCAGTACTTC	CASSQTRETQYF